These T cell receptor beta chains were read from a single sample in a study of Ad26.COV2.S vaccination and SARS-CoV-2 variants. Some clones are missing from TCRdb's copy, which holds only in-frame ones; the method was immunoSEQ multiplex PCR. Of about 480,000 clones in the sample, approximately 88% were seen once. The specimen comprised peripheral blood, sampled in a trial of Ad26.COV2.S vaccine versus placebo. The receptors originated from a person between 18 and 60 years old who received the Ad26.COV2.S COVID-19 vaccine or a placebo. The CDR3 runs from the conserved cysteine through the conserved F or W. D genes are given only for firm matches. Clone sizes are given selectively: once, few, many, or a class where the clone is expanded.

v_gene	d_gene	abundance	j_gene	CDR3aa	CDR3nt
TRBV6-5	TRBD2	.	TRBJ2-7	CASRGTSGAAYEQYF	TGTGCCAGCAGGGGTACTAGCGGGGCTGCCTACGAGCAGTACTTC
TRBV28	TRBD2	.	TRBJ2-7	CASSSAGGVSYEQYF	TGTGCCAGCAGTTCTGCGGGAGGAGTTTCCTACGAGCAGTACTTC
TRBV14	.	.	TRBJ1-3	CASPRATVSGNTIYF	TGTGCCAGCCCCAGGGCCACTGTCTCTGGAAACACCATATATTTT
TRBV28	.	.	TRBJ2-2	CASSLSGQYPGELFF	TGTGCCAGCAGTTTATCAGGGCAGTACCCCGGGGAGCTGTTTTTT
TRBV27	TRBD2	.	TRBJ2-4	CASSSHGGGVAIQYF	TGTGCCAGCAGTTCCCACGGGGGAGGGGTGGCCATTCAGTACTTC
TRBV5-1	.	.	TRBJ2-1	CASRPDWGTAGEQFF	TGCGCCAGCAGACCGGACTGGGGGACGGCGGGTGAGCAGTTCTTC
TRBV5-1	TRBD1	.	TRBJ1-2	CASSSTQGAASGYTF	TGCGCCAGCAGCTCCACACAGGGGGCGGCGAGCGGCTACACCTTC
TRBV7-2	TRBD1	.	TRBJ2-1	CASSPRPTGSRHNEQFF	TGTGCCAGCAGCCCTCGTCCGACAGGGTCCCGACACAATGAGCAGTTCTTC
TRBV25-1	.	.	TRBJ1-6	CASSDMALASLHF	TGTGCCAGCAGTGATATGGCACTCGCTTCCCTCCACTTT
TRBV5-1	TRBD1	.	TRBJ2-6	CASAPGTGFSGANVLTF	TGCGCCAGCGCCCCCGGGACAGGGTTCTCTGGGGCCAACGTCCTGACTTTC
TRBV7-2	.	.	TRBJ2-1	CASSSRVSRDSQFF	TGTGCCAGCAGCTCCAGGGTCAGCCGGGACTCGCAGTTCTTC
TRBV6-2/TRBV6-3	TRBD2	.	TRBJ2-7	CASSRPSGRASYEQYF	TGTGCCAGCAGTCGACCTAGCGGGAGGGCCTCCTACGAGCAGTACTTC
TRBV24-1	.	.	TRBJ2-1	CATSDLGGEQFF	TGTGCCACCAGTGACCTAGGAGGTGAGCAGTTCTTC
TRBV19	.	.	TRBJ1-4	CASLRGGRATEKLFF	TGTGCCAGCCTACGGGGGGGCAGGGCCACAGAAAAACTGTTTTTT
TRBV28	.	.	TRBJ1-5	CASTLPEGLSNQPQHF	TGTGCCAGCACACTACCCGAGGGTTTGAGCAATCAGCCCCAGCATTTT
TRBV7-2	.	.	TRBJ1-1	CASSSLRGGTEAFF	TGTGCCAGCAGCTCGCTACGGGGAGGGACTGAAGCTTTCTTT
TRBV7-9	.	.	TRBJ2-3	CASSLGLGLQMTQYF	TGTGCCAGCAGCTTAGGACTGGGACTCCAGATGACGCAGTATTTT
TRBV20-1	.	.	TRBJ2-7	CSAQDYEQYF	TGCAGTGCCCAGGACTACGAGCAGTACTTC
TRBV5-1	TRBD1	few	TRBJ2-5	CASSGRTGKETQYF	TGCGCCAGCAGCGGGAGGACAGGGAAGGAGACCCAGTACTTC
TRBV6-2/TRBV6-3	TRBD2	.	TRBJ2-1	CASSTSAAEQFF	TGTGCCAGCAGTACTAGCGCTGCCGAGCAGTTCTTC
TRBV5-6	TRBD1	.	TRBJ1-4	CASSVLADRVNEKLFF	TGTGCCAGCAGCGTTCTTGCGGACAGGGTCAATGAAAAACTGTTTTTT
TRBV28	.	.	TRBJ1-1	CASSFLEGQTFF	TGTGCCAGCAGTTTTTTGGAGGGGCAAACTTTCTTT
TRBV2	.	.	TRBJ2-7	CASSDPGVYEQYF	TGTGCCAGCAGTGACCCGGGAGTCTACGAGCAGTACTTC
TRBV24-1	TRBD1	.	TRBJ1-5	CATSDGGTVRDQPQHF	TGTGCCACCAGTGATGGGGGGACAGTGCGTGATCAGCCCCAGCATTTT
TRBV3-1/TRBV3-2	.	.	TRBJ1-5	CASRKAGEYSNQPQHF	TGTGCCAGCAGGAAAGCGGGAGAATATAGCAATCAGCCCCAGCATTTT
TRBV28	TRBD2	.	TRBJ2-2	CASRAGGPNTGELFF	TGTGCCAGCCGTGCGGGAGGGCCGAACACCGGGGAGCTGTTTTTT
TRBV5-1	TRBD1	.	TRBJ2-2	CASSFGFKGQGRFGELFF	TGCGCCAGCAGCTTCGGCTTTAAAGGACAGGGGAGGTTCGGGGAGCTGTTTTTT
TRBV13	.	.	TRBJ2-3	CASSLRGGSTDTQYF	TGTGCCAGCAGCTTAAGGGGCGGGAGCACAGATACGCAGTATTTT
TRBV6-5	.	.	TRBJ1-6	CASKAPGPNSPLHF	TGTGCCAGCAAGGCCCCGGGGCCGAATTCACCCCTCCACTTT
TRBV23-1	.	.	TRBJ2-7	CASSQSPASGEQYF	TGCGCCAGCAGTCAATCCCCAGCCAGCGGCGAGCAGTACTTC
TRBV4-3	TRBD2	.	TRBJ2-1	CASSQTTGTSGNNEQFF	TGCGCCAGCAGCCAGACAACCGGGACTAGCGGTAACAATGAGCAGTTCTTC
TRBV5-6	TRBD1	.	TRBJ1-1	CASSRGQLRTEAFF	TGTGCCAGCAGCCGGGGACAGCTTCGCACTGAAGCTTTCTTT
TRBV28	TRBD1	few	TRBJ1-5	CASLDSGTGYSNQPQHF	TGTGCCAGCCTTGATTCCGGGACAGGGTATAGCAATCAGCCCCAGCATTTT
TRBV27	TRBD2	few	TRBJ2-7	CASRKDSGGSYEQYF	TGTGCCAGCAGGAAGGACAGCGGGGGTTCCTACGAGCAGTACTTC
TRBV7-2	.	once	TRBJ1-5	CASSLRGGNQPQHF	TGTGCCAGCAGCCTGAGGGGGGGCAATCAGCCCCAGCATTTT
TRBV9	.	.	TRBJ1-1	CASSAHPDGEAFF	TGTGCCAGCAGTGCCCACCCTGATGGGGAAGCTTTCTTT
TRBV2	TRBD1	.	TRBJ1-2	CASTIGTGRVGYGYTF	TGTGCCAGCACCATCGGGACAGGGAGGGTTGGCTATGGCTACACCTTC
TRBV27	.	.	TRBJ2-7	CASSFVSYEQYF	TGTGCCAGCAGTTTTGTAAGCTACGAGCAGTACTTC
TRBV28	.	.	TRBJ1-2	CASSGMTGGNPYGYTF	TGTGCCAGCAGTGGTATGACAGGCGGTAATCCTTATGGCTACACCTTC
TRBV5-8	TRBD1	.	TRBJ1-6	CASSDRPAGNSPLHF	TGTGCCTCCTCGGACAGGCCGGCGGGGAATTCACCCCTCCACTTT
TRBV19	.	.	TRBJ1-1	CASSTGRAEAFF	TGTGCCAGTAGTACAGGGAGGGCTGAAGCTTTCTTT
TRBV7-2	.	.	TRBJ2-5	CASSYRAQETQYF	TGTGCCAGCAGCTACAGAGCCCAAGAGACCCAGTACTTC
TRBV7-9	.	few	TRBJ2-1	CASSNGGFYNEQFF	TGTGCCAGCAGCAACGGAGGTTTTTACAATGAGCAGTTCTTC
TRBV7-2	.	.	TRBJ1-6	CASSRQNSPLHF	TGTGCCAGCAGCCGTCAGAATTCACCCCTCCACTTT
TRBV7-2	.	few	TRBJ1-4	CASSSTPPSEKLFF	TGTGCCAGCAGCTCCACTCCGCCGTCTGAAAAACTGTTTTTT
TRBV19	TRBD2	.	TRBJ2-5	CASSIGLAGYQETQYF	TGTGCCAGTAGTATAGGACTAGCGGGGTACCAAGAGACCCAGTACTTC
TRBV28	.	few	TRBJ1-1	CASREDGFSTEAFF	TGTGCCAGCCGAGAGGATGGATTTTCCACTGAAGCTTTCTTT
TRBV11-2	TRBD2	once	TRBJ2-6	CASSFSGGSGANVLTF	TGTGCCAGCAGCTTTTCGGGAGGGTCTGGGGCCAACGTCCTGACTTTC
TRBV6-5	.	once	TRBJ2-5	CASSYSTPWETQYF	TGTGCCAGCAGTTACTCGACCCCATGGGAGACCCAGTACTTC
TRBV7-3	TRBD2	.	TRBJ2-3	CASSVTSGTDTQYF	TGTGCCAGCAGCGTGACTAGCGGCACAGATACGCAGTATTTT
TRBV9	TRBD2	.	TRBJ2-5	CASSVAGIPGTSVQETQYF	TGTGCCAGCAGCGTAGCAGGCATCCCAGGGACTAGCGTCCAAGAGACCCAGTACTTC
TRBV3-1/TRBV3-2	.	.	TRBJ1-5	CASSFSSGAQHF	TGTGCCAGCAGCTTCTCCTCAGGGGCCCAGCATTTT
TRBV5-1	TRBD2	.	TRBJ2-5	CASSLGGFYQETQYF	TGCGCCAGCAGCCTGGGGGGGTTCTACCAAGAGACCCAGTACTTC